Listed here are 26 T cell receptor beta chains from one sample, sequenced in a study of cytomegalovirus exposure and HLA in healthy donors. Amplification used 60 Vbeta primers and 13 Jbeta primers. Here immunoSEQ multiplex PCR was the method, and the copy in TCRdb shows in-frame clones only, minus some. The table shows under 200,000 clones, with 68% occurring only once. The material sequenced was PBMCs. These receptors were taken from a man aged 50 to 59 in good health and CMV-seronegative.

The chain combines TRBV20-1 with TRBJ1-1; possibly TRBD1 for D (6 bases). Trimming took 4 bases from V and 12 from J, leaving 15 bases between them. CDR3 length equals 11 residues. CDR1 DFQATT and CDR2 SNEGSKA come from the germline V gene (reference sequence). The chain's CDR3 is CSATRDTITFF. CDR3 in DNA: TGCAGTGCTACCCGGGACACCATCACTTTCTTT.

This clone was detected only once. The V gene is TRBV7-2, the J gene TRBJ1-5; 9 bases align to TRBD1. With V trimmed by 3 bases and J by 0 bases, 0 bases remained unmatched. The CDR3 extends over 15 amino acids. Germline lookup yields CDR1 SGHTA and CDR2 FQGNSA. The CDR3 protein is CASSLDRGSNQPQHF. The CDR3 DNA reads TGTGCCAGCAGCTTGGACAGGGGTAGCAATCAGCCCCAGCATTTT.

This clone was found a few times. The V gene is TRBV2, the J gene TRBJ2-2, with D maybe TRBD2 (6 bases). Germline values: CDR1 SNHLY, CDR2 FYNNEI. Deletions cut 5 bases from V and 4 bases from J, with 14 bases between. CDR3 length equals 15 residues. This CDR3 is CASSSTSMSTGELFF. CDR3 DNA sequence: TGTGCCAGCAGTTCGACTAGTATGAGCACCGGGGAGCTGTTTTTT.

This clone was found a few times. CDR3 DNA: TGTGCCAGCAGCCCGAGGACAGGAGAGACCCAGTACTTC. It translates to CASSPRTGETQYF. The chain uses TRBV28 and TRBJ2-5; 7 bases align to TRBD1. Germline lookup yields CDR1 MDHEN and CDR2 SYDVKM. The V gene end was trimmed by 6 bases and the J gene end by 4 bases; junction bases not matched to a gene: 5. The CDR3 is 13 residues long.

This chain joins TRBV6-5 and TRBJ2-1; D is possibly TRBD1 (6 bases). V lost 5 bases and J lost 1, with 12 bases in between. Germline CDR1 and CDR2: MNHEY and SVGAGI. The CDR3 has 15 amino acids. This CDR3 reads CASSPNRVSYNEQFF. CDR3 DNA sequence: TGTGCCAGCAGTCCCAACAGGGTATCCTACAATGAGCAGTTCTTC.

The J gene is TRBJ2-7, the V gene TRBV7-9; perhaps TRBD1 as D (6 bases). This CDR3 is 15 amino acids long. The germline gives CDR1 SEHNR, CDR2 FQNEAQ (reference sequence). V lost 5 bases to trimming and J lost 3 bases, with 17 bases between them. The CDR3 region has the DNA TGTGCCAGCAGCCATAGTCGGGGACAAGTCTACGAGCAGTACTTC. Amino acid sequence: CASSHSRGQVYEQYF. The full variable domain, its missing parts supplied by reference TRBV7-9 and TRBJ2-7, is DTGVSQNPRHKITKRGQNVTFRCDPISEHNRLYWYRQTLGQGPEFLTYFQNEAQLEKSRLLSDRFSAERPKGSFSTLEIQRTEQGDSAMYLCASSHSRGQVYEQYFGPGTRLTVT.

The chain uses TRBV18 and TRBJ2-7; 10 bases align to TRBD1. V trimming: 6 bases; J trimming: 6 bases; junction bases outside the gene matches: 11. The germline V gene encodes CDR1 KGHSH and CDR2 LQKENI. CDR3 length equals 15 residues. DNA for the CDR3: TGTGCCAGCTCTCCCTACGACAGGGGGCAGGGCGAGCAGTACTTC. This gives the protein CASSPYDRGQGEQYF.

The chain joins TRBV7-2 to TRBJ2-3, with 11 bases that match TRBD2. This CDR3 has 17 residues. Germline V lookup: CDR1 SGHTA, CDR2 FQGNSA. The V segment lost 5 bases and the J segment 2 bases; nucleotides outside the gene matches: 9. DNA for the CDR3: TGTGCCAGCAGCCTCCCTAAGACTAGCGGGGTCACAGATACGCAGTATTTT. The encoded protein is CASSLPKTSGVTDTQYF.

CDR3 coding DNA: TGTGCCAGCAGCTTCCTTACCGGGACTAACAACACAGATACGCAGTATTTT. This gives the protein CASSFLTGTNNTDTQYF. The chain recombines TRBV13 with TRBJ2-3; 7 bases align to TRBD2. V dropped 3 bases and J dropped 2; count of bases not matched to a gene: 11. The CDR3 has 17 residues. The germline V gene has CDR1 PRHDT and CDR2 FYEKMQ (reference sequence). Looking up the rest from reference TRBV13 and TRBJ2-3 gives the full variable domain: AAGVIQSPRHLIKEKRETATLKCYPIPRHDTVYWYQQGPGQDPQFLISFYEKMQSDKGSIPDRFSAQQFSDYHSELNMSSLELGDSALYFCASSFLTGTNNTDTQYFGPGTRLTVL.

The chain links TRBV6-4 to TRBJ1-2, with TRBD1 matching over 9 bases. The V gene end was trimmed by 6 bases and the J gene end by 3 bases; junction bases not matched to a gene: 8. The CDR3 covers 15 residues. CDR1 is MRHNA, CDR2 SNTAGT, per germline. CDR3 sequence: CASRPGQGLDYGYTF. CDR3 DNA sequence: TGTGCCAGCAGGCCGGGACAGGGTCTCGACTATGGCTACACCTTC.

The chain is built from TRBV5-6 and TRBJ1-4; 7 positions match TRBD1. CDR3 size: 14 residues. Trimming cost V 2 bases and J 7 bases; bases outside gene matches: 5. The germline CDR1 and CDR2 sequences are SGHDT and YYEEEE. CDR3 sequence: CASSFDRDGEKLFF. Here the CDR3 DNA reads TGTGCCAGCAGCTTCGACAGGGATGGTGAAAAACTGTTTTTT. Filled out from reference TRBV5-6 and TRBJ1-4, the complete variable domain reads DAGVTQSPTHLIKTRGQQVTLRCSPKSGHDTVSWYQQALGQGPQFIFQYYEEEERQRGNFPDRFSGHQFPNYSSELNVNALLLGDSALYLCASSFDRDGEKLFFGSGTQLSVL.

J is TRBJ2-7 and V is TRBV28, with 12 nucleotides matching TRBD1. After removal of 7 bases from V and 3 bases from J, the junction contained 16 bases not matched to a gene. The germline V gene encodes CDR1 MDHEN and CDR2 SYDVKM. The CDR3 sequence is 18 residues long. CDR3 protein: CASTNRDRGLSKGYEQYF. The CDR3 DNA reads TGTGCCAGCACCAACCGGGACAGGGGGCTCTCGAAGGGCTACGAGCAGTACTTC.

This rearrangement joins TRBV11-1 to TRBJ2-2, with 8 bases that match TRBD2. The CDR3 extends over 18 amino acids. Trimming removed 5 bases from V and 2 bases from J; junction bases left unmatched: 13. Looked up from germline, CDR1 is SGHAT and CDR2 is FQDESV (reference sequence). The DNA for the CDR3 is TGTGCCAGCAGCCCCGGCTGGAGCGGGGGCCCAAACACCGGGGAGCTGTTTTTT. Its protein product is CASSPGWSGGPNTGELFF.

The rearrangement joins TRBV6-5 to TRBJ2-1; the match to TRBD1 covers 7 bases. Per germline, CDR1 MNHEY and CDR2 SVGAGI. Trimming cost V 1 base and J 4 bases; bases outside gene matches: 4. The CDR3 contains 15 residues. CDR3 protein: CASSYLQGRYNEQFF. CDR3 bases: TGTGCCAGCAGTTACTTACAGGGGCGTTACAATGAGCAGTTCTTC.

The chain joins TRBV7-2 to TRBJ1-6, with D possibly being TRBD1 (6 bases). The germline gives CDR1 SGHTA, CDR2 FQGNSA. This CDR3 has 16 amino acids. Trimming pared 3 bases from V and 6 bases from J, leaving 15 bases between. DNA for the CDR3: TGTGCCAGCAGCTTGGGACGAGGGGGAATTAATTCACCCCTCCACTTT. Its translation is CASSLGRGGINSPLHF.

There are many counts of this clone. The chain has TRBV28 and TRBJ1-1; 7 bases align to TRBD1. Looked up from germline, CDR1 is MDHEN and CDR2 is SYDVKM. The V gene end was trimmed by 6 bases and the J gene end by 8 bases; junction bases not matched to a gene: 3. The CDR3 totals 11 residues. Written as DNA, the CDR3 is TGTGCCAGCAGCAGGACAGGAGAAGCTTTCTTT. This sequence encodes CASSRTGEAFF.

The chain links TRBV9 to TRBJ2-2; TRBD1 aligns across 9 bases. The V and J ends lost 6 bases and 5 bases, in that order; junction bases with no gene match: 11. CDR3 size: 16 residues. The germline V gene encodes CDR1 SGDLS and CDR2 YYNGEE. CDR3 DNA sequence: TGTGCCAGCACCAAGACCGGGACAGGGCGAACCGGGGAGCTGTTTTTT. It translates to CASTKTGTGRTGELFF.

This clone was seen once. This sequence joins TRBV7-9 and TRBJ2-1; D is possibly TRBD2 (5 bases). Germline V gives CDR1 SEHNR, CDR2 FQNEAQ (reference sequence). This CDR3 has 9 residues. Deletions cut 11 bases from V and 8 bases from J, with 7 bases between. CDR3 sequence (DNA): TGTGCCCTGGAGGATGAGCAGTTCTTC. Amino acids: CALEDEQFF.

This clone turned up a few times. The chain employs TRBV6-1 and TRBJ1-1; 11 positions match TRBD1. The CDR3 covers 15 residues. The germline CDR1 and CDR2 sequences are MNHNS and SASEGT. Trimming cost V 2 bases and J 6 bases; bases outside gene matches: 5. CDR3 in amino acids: CASSELDRGRPEAFF. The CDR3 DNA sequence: TGTGCCAGCAGTGAACTGGACAGGGGGCGACCTGAAGCTTTCTTT.

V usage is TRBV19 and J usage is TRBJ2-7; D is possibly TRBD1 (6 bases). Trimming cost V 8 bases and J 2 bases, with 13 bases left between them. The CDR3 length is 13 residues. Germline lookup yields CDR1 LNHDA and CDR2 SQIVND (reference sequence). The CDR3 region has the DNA TGTGCCAGTGGGGACACCCCGACCTACGAGCAGTACTTC. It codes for CASGDTPTYEQYF. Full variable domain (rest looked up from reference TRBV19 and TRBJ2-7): DGGITQSPKYLFRKEGQNVTLSCEQNLNHDAMYWYRQDPGQGLRLIYYSQIVNDFQKGDIAEGYSVSREKKESFPLTVTSAQKNPTAFYLCASGDTPTYEQYFGPGTRLTVT.

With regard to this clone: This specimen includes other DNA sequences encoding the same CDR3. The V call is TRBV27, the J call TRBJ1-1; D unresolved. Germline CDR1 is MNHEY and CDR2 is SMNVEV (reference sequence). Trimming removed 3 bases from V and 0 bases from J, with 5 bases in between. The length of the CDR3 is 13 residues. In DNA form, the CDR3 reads TGTGCCAGCAGTTTGAGCATGAACACTGAAGCTTTCTTT. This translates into CASSLSMNTEAFF.

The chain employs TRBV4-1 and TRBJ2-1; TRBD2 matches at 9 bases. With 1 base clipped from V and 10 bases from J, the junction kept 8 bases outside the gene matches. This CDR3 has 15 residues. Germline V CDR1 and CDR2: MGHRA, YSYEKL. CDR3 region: CASSQAETSGLEQFF. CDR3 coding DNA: TGCGCCAGCAGCCAAGCGGAGACTAGCGGACTAGAGCAGTTCTTC.

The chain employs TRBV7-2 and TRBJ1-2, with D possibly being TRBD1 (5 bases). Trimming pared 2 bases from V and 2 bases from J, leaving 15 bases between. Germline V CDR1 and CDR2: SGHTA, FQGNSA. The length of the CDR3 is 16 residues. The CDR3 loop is CASSLRLRERNYGYTF. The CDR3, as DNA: TGTGCCAGCAGCTTACGACTCAGGGAAAGAAACTATGGCTACACCTTC.

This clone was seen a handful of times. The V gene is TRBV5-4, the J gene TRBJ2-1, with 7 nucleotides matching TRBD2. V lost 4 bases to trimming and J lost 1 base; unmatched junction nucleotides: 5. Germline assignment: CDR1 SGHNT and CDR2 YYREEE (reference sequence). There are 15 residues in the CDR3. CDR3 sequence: CASSGSGVSYNEQFF. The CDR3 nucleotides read TGTGCCAGCAGCGGAAGCGGGGTATCCTACAATGAGCAGTTCTTC.

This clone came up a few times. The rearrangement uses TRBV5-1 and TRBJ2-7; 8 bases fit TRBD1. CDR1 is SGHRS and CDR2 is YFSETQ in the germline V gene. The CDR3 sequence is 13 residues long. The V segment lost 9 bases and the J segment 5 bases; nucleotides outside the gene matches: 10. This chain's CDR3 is CATTPAGGDEQYF. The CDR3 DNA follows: TGCGCCACCACCCCGGCAGGGGGCGACGAGCAGTACTTC.

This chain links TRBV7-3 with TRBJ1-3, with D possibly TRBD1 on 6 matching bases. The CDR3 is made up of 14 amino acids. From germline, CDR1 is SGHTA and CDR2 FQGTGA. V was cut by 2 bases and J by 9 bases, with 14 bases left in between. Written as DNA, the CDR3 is TGTGCCAGCAGCTTATCATCACAGGGACCCACCATATATTTT. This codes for CASSLSSQGPTIYF.